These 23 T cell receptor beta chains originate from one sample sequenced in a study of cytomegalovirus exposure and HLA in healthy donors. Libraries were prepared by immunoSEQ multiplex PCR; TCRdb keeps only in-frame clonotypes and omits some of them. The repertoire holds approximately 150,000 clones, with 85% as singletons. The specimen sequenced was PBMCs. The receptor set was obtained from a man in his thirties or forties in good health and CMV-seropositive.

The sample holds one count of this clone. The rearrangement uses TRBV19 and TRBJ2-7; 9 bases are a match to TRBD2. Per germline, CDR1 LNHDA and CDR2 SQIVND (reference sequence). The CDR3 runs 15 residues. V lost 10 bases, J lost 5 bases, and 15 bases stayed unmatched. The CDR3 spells CAISSKGLASDEQYF. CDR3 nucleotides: TGTGCCATTTCGAGCAAGGGACTAGCCAGCGACGAGCAGTACTTC.

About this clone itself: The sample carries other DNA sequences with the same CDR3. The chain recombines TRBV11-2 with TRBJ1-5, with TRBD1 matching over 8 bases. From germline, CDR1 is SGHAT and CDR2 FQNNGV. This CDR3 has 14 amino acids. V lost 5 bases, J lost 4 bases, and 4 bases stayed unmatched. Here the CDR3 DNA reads TGTGCCAGCAGCCGGGACAGGACGAATCAGCCCCAGCATTTT. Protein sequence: CASSRDRTNQPQHF. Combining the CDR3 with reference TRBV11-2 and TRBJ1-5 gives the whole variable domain EAGVAQSPRYKIIEKRQSVAFWCNPISGHATLYWYQQILGQGPKLLIQFQNNGVVDDSQLPKDRFSAERLKGVDSTLKIQPAKLEDSAVYLCASSRDRTNQPQHFGDGTRLSIL.

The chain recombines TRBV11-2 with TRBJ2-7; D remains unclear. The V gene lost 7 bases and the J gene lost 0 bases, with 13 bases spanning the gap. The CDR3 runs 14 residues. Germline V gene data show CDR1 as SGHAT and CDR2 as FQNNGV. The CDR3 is CASKETVSSYEQYF. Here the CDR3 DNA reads TGTGCCAGCAAGGAGACGGTGAGCTCCTACGAGCAGTACTTC. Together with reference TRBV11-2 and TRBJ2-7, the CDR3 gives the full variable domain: EAGVAQSPRYKIIEKRQSVAFWCNPISGHATLYWYQQILGQGPKLLIQFQNNGVVDDSQLPKDRFSAERLKGVDSTLKIQPAKLEDSAVYLCASKETVSSYEQYFGPGTRLTVT.

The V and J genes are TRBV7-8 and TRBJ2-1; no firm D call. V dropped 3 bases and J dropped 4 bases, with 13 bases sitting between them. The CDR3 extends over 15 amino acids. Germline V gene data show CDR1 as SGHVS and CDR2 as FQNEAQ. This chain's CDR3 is CASSFASSGYNEQFF. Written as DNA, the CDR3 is TGTGCCAGCAGCTTCGCCTCATCGGGTTACAATGAGCAGTTCTTC.

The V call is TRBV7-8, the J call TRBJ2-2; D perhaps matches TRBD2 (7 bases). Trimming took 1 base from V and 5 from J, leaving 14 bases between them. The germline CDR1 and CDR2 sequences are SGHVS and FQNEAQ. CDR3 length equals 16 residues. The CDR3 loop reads CASSLGGGGRTGELFF. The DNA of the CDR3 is TGTGCCAGCAGCTTAGGTGGGGGGGGCCGGACCGGGGAGCTGTTTTTT.

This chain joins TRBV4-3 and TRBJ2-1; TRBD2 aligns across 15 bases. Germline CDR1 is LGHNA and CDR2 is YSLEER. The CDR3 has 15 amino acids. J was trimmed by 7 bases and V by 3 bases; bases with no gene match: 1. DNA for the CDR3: TGCGCCAGCAGCCATGGACTAGCGGGGGGGAATGAGCAGTTCTTC. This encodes CASSHGLAGGNEQFF.

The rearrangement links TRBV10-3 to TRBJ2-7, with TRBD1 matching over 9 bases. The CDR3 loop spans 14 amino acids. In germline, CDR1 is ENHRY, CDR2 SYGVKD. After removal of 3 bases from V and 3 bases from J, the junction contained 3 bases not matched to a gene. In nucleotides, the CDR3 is TGTGCCATCAGTGAAGACAGGGGGGTCTACGAGCAGTACTTC. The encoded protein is CAISEDRGVYEQYF.

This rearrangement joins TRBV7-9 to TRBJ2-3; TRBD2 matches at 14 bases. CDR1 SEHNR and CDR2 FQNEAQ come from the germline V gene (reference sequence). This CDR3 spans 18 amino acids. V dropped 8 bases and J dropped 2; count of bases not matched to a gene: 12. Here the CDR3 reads CASLQVGLAGGNTDTQYF. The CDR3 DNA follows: TGTGCCAGCTTGCAAGTCGGACTAGCGGGGGGAAACACAGATACGCAGTATTTT.

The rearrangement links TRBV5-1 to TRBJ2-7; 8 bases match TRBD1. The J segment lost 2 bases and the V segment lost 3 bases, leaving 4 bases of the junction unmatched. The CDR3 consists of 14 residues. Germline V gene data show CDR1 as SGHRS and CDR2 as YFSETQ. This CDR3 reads CASSSTGGPYEQYF. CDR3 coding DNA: TGCGCCAGCAGCTCTACAGGGGGACCCTACGAGCAGTACTTC.

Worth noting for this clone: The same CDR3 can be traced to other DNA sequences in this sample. The DNA of the CDR3 is TGTGCCAGCAGCCCGCTATACGAGCAGTACTTC. Its protein product is CASSPLYEQYF. This chain links TRBV7-9 with TRBJ2-7; D gene uncertain. CDR1 and CDR2 (germline): SEHNR, FQNEAQ (reference sequence). This CDR3 has 11 amino acids. Trimming removed 5 bases from V and 4 bases from J, with 6 bases in between.

DNA of the CDR3: TGTGCCAGCAGCCCTCCGGGACTAGGCCCAGATACGCAGTATTTT. It specifies CASSPPGLGPDTQYF. The rearrangement uses TRBV5-6 and TRBJ2-3; 8 positions match TRBD2. V lost 4 bases, J lost 4 bases, and 8 bases stayed unmatched. The CDR3 extends over 15 amino acids. CDR1 is SGHDT and CDR2 is YYEEEE in the germline V gene.

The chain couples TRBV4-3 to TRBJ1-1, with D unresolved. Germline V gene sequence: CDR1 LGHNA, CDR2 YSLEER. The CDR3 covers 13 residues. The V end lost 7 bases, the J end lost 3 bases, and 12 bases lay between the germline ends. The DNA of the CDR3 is TGCGCCAGCAAGCGGTTGGCAGACACTGAAGCTTTCTTT. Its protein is CASKRLADTEAFF.

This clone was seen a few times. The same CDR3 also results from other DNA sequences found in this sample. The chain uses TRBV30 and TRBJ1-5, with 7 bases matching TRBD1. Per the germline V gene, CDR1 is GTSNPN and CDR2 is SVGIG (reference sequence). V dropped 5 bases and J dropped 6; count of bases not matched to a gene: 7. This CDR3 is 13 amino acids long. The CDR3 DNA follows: TGTGCCTGGGCCGACAGGGACGGTCAGCCCCAGCATTTT. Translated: CAWADRDGQPQHF.

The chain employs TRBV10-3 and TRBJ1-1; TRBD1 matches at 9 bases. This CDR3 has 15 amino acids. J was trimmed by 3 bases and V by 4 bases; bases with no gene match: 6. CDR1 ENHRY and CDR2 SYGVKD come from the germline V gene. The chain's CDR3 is CAISGHRGQDTEAFF. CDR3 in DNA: TGTGCCATCAGTGGGCACAGGGGGCAGGACACTGAAGCTTTCTTT.

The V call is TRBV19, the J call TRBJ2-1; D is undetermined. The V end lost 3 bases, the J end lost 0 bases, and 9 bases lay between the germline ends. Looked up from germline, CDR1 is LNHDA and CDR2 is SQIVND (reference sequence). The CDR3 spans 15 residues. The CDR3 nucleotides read TGTGCCAGTAGTATTTCGGTGTCCTCCTACAATGAGCAGTTCTTC. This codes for CASSISVSSYNEQFF.

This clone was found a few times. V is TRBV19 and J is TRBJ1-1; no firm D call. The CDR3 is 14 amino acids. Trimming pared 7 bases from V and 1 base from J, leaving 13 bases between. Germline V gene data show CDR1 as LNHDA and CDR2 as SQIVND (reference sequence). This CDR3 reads CASNSKSGNTEAFF. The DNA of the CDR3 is TGTGCCAGTAACAGTAAGAGCGGGAACACTGAAGCTTTCTTT.

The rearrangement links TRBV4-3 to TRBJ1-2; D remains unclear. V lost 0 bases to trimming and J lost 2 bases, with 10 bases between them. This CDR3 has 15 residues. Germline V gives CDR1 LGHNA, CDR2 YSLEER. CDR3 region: CASSQEVTGNYGYTF. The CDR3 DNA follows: TGCGCCAGCAGCCAAGAAGTGACGGGGAACTATGGCTACACCTTC.

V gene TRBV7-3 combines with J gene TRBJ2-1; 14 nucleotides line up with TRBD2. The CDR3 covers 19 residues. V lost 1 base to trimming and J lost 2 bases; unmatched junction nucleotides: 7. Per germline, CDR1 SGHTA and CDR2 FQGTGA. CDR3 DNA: TGTGCCAGCAGCTTAATAGGGACTAGCGGGGGCCCTCCCTACAATGAGCAGTTCTTC. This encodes CASSLIGTSGGPPYNEQFF.

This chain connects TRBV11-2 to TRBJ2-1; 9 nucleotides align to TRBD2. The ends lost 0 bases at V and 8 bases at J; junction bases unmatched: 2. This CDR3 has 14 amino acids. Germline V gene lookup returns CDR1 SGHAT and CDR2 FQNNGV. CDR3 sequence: CASSLERGGHEQFF. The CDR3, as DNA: TGTGCCAGCAGCTTAGAGCGGGGGGGCCATGAGCAGTTCTTC.

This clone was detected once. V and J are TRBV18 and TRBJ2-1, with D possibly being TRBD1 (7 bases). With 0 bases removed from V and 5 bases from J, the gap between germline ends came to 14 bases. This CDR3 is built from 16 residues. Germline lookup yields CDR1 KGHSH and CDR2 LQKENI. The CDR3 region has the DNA TGTGCCAGCTCACCACCGCTGCCAGGGGGGCACAATGAGCAGTTCTTC. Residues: CASSPPLPGGHNEQFF.

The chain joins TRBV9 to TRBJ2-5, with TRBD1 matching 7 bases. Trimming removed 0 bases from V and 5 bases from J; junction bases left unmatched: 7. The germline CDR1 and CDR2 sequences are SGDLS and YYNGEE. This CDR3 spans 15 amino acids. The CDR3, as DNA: TGTGCCAGCAGCGTAGAGGGGGCGGTCCGGGAGACCCAGTACTTC. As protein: CASSVEGAVRETQYF.

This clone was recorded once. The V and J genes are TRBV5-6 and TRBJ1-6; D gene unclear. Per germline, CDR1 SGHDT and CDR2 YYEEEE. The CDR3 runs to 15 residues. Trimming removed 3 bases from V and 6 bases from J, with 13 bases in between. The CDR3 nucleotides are TGTGCCAGCAGCTCACCGGCTACAGCTAATTCACCCCTCCACTTT. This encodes CASSSPATANSPLHF.

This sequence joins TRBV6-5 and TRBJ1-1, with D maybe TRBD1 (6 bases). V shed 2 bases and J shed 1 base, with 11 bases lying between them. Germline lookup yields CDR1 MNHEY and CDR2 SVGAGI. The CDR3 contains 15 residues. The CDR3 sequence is CASSYQGQANTEAFF. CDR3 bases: TGTGCCAGCAGTTACCAGGGACAAGCGAACACTGAAGCTTTCTTT.